The rows below give T cell receptor beta chains drawn from one sample of a study of blood T cell repertoires in COVID-19. Clones were sequenced by immunoSEQ multiplex PCR, and TCRdb holds only the in-frame ones, with some missing. This table has 200,000 to 250,000 clones, approximately 84% appearing once. The sequenced material came from PBMCs or T cells enriched from blood (not recorded which). Source of these receptors: a man between 60 and 75 years old who had recovered from COVID-19. CDR3s include the opening cysteine and the closing phenylalanine or tryptophan. D genes are given only for firm matches. Size is stated for part of the rows, as once, few or many counts, or as a class when the clone is expanded.

abundance	d_gene	v_gene	j_gene	CDR3aa	CDR3nt
NA	TRBD1	TRBV7-8	TRBJ2-1	CASSKRDRGNEQFF	TGTGCCAGCAGTAAACGGGACAGGGGGAATGAGCAGTTCTTC
NA	TRBD1	TRBV10-3	TRBJ1-2	CAVRQGFNYGYTF	TGTGCCGTACGACAGGGGTTCAACTATGGCTACACCTTC
NA	TRBD2	TRBV4-1	TRBJ2-7	CASSQDRGGGYEQYF	TGCGCCAGCAGCCAAGACCGGGGGGGCGGATACGAGCAGTACTTC
NA	TRBD1	TRBV5-4	TRBJ1-6	CASSTGTGKGLNSPLHF	TGTGCCAGCAGCACCGGGACAGGGAAGGGCCTTAATTCACCCCTCCACTTT
once	TRBD2	TRBV11-3	TRBJ2-5	CASSEGLAGVETQYF	TGTGCCAGCAGCGAAGGACTAGCGGGGGTAGAGACCCAGTACTTC
NA	NA	TRBV7-8	TRBJ1-1	CASSLGQRNTEAFF	TGTGCCAGCAGCTTAGGACAGCGGAACACTGAAGCTTTCTTT
NA	NA	TRBV7-2	TRBJ2-7	CASSPGSFRLYEQYF	TGTGCCAGCAGCCCCGGGTCCTTTAGACTCTACGAGCAGTACTTC
NA	NA	TRBV11-1	TRBJ1-1	CASSFAGTEAFF	TGTGCCAGCAGCTTTGCGGGCACTGAAGCTTTCTTT
NA	NA	TRBV11-2	TRBJ1-2	CASSLLQGPSYGYTF	TGTGCCAGCAGCTTACTCCAGGGGCCTAGCTATGGCTACACCTTC
NA	NA	TRBV9	TRBJ1-6	CASTKQSSYNSPLHF	TGTGCCAGCACTAAACAGAGCTCCTATAATTCACCCCTCCACTTT
NA	NA	TRBV6-5	TRBJ2-7	CASTRQLSSYEQYF	TGTGCCAGCACAAGACAGTTAAGCTCCTACGAGCAGTACTTC
once	NA	TRBV7-8	TRBJ2-5	CASSPRRSQETQYF	TGTGCCAGCAGCCCCCGCCGGAGCCAAGAGACCCAGTACTTC
NA	TRBD1	TRBV14	TRBJ1-1	CASSQRQGGNTEAFF	TGTGCCAGCAGCCAAAGACAGGGGGGGAACACTGAAGCTTTCTTT
few	TRBD1	TRBV27	TRBJ1-4	CASKDSTSDRANEKLFF	TGTGCCAGCAAGGACTCGACTTCCGACAGGGCGAACGAAAAACTGTTTTTT
NA	TRBD1	TRBV6-5	TRBJ2-7	CASSFRDRVYEQYF	TGTGCCAGCAGCTTCCGGGACAGGGTCTACGAGCAGTACTTC
many	NA	TRBV7-6	TRBJ2-5	CASSSARGLRETQYF	TGTGCCAGCAGCTCTGCTAGAGGCCTCAGAGAGACCCAGTACTTC
NA	TRBD1	TRBV11-2	TRBJ1-3	CASSFTGASGNTIYF	TGTGCCAGCAGCTTTACAGGGGCTTCTGGAAACACCATATATTTT
NA	TRBD1	TRBV3-1/TRBV3-2	TRBJ1-1	CASSFGTGYTEAFF	TGTGCCAGCAGCTTCGGGACAGGGTACACTGAAGCTTTCTTT
NA	TRBD1	TRBV29-1	TRBJ1-5	CSVVQGADQPQHF	TGCAGCGTTGTGCAGGGGGCAGATCAGCCCCAGCATTTT
once	NA	TRBV15	TRBJ1-6	CATSNNAGRNSPLHF	TGTGCCACCAGCAACAACGCGGGCCGGAATTCACCCCTCCACTTT
once	NA	TRBV7-9	TRBJ1-4	CASSLGQSNEKLFF	TGTGCCAGCAGCTTGGGACAAAGTAATGAAAAACTGTTTTTT
NA	NA	TRBV4-3	TRBJ1-5	CASSQAGSEQPQHF	TGCGCCAGCAGCCAAGCAGGGTCGGAGCAGCCCCAGCATTTT
NA	NA	TRBV5-1	TRBJ2-2	CASSFGGLGTGELFF	TGCGCCAGCAGCTTCGGGGGGCTGGGGACCGGGGAGCTGTTTTTT
NA	NA	TRBV12-5	TRBJ1-5	CASGLGHIQPQHF	TGTGCTAGTGGTTTGGGGCACATCCAGCCCCAGCATTTT
few	TRBD1	TRBV18	TRBJ1-1	CASSVQGADAEAFF	TGTGCCAGCTCAGTACAGGGGGCTGACGCTGAAGCTTTCTTT
NA	TRBD1	TRBV10-3	TRBJ1-1	CAISKTGVITEAFF	TGTGCCATCAGCAAGACAGGGGTGATCACTGAAGCTTTCTTT
NA	NA	TRBV6-5	TRBJ2-7	CASSREGLHEQYF	TGTGCCAGCAGCAGGGAAGGGTTGCACGAGCAGTACTTC
few	TRBD2	TRBV5-4	TRBJ2-2	CASSRSTGGRTGELFF	TGTGCCAGCAGCCGGTCTACGGGGGGGCGCACCGGGGAGCTGTTTTTT
few	NA	TRBV5-1	TRBJ1-1	CASRWANTEAFF	TGCGCCAGCAGGTGGGCGAACACTGAAGCTTTCTTT
few	TRBD1	TRBV6-1	TRBJ2-2	CASSETGGNTGELFF	TGTGCCAGCAGTGAAACAGGGGGAAACACCGGGGAGCTGTTTTTT
NA	TRBD1	TRBV27	TRBJ2-7	CASSRDRVSEQYF	TGTGCCAGCTCCCGGGACAGGGTAAGCGAGCAGTACTTC
NA	NA	TRBV2	TRBJ1-1	CASSLNTEAFF	TGTGCCAGCAGTTTAAACACTGAAGCTTTCTTT
NA	TRBD2	TRBV7-8	TRBJ2-7	CASSLLAGGSYEQYF	TGTGCCAGCAGCTTACTAGCGGGGGGCTCCTACGAGCAGTACTTC
NA	NA	TRBV11-2	TRBJ1-6	CASSLFSAGPRSSVTLHF	TGTGCCAGCAGCTTATTTTCGGCGGGACCGAGATCGAGTGTCACCCTCCACTTT
NA	NA	TRBV19	TRBJ2-5	CASTNGPRTAKETQYF	TGTGCCAGTACCAATGGGCCCCGGACAGCTAAAGAGACCCAGTACTTC
few	NA	TRBV2	TRBJ1-2	CASSDASPGVGYTF	TGTGCCAGCAGTGATGCAAGCCCGGGTGTGGGCTACACCTTC
few	NA	TRBV7-2	TRBJ1-2	CASSLGSGANYGYTF	TGTGCCAGCAGTTTGGGGTCAGGGGCTAACTATGGCTACACCTTC
NA	NA	TRBV6-6	TRBJ1-1	CASSYSGDQAFF	TGTGCCAGCAGTTACTCGGGAGACCAAGCTTTCTTT
NA	TRBD1	TRBV4-3	TRBJ2-7	CASSSGTGGPFVSYEQYF	TGCGCCAGCAGCTCCGGGACAGGGGGCCCTTTTGTCTCCTACGAGCAGTACTTC
NA	TRBD1	TRBV11-3	TRBJ1-6	CASSMTGGGYSPLHF	TGTGCCAGCAGCATGACAGGGGGTGGGTATTCACCCCTCCACTTT
NA	NA	TRBV5-1	TRBJ2-7	CASRPGQPVSYEQYF	TGCGCCAGCAGACCAGGACAGCCCGTCTCCTACGAGCAGTACTTC
NA	TRBD2	TRBV7-2	TRBJ2-1	CASSLLSGGIYNEQFF	TGTGCCAGCAGCTTACTAAGCGGGGGAATTTACAATGAGCAGTTCTTC
NA	TRBD1	TRBV18	TRBJ1-5	CASSTGQETNQPQHF	TGTGCCAGCTCAACAGGACAGGAGACCAATCAGCCCCAGCATTTT
NA	NA	TRBV11-3	TRBJ2-1	CASSLSGTALGNEQFF	TGTGCCAGCAGCCTCTCCGGGACTGCACTGGGGAATGAGCAGTTCTTC
NA	NA	TRBV7-2	TRBJ1-1	CASSLLSNTEAFF	TGTGCCAGCAGCTTACTCTCGAACACTGAAGCTTTCTTT
NA	TRBD1	TRBV5-1	TRBJ2-7	CASSNTGGNYEQYF	TGCGCCAGCAGCAACACAGGGGGAAACTACGAGCAGTACTTC